This T cell receptor beta chain is drawn from a study of T cell responses to AZD1222 COVID-19 vaccine. The wider study: Second doses at about 4 or about 12 weeks were pooled.

The table came from immunoSEQ multiplex PCR; TCRdb's copy has only in-frame clones and leaves some out. The repertoire holds more than 95,000 clones, with roughly 91% as singletons. As regards this clone: Its specificity is unknown.

Whole-study results and caveats: At baseline, seropositivity was found in only 6 or 7 AZD1222 recipients. It was only after the peak T cell response that any repertoires were sampled.

This TCR derives from an adult in good health. The sample in question was peripheral blood, obtained on day 0 of AZD1222 vaccination.

The CDR3 DNA reads TGTGCCAGCAGCTATGACAGGGGGAACTACGAGCAGTACTTC. It codes for CASSYDRGNYEQYF. The V gene is TRBV5-5, the J gene TRBJ2-7; 9 positions agree with TRBD1. Germline CDR1 reads SGHKS; CDR2 reads YYEKEE (reference sequence). The CDR3 is 14 amino acids. J gave up 3 bases and V 3 bases, and 4 bases lay outside the gene matches.